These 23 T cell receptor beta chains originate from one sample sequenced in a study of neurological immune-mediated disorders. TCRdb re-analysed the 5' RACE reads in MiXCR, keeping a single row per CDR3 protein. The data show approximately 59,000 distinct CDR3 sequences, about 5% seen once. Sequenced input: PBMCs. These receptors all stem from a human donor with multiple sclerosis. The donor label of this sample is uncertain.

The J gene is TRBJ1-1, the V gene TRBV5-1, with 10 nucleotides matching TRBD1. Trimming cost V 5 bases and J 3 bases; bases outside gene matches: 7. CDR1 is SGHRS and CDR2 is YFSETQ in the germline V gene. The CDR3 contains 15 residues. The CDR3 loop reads CASSPGTGADTEAFF. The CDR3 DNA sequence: TGCGCCAGCAGTCCGGGGACAGGGGCGGACACTGAAGCTTTCTTT.

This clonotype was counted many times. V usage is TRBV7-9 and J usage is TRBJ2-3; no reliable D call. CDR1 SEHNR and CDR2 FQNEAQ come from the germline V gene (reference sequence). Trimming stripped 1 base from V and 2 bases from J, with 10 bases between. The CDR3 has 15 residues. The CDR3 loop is CASSLGDKFTDTQYF. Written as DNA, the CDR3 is TGTGCCAGCAGCTTAGGAGATAAATTCACAGATACGCAGTATTTT.

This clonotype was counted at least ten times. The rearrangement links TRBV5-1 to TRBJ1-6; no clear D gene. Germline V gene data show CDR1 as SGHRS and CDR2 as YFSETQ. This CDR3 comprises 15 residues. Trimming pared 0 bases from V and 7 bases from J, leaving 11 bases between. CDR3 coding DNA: TGCGCCAGCAGCTTGGGACTCGTCGGCAATTCACCCCTCCACTTT. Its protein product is CASSLGLVGNSPLHF.

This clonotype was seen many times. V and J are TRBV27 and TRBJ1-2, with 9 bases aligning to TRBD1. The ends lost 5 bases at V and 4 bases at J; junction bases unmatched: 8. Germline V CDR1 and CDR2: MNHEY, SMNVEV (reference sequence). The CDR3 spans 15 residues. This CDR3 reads CASSRGATGGYGYTF. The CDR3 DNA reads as TGTGCCAGCAGTCGGGGGGCGACAGGGGGCTATGGCTACACCTTC.

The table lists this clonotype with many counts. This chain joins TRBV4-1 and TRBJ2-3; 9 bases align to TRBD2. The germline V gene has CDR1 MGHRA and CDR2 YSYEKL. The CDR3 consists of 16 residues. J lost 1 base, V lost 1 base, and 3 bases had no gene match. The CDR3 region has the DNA TGCGCCAGCAGCCAAGGTAGCGGGGGCCGCACAGATACGCAGTATTTT. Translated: CASSQGSGGRTDTQYF.

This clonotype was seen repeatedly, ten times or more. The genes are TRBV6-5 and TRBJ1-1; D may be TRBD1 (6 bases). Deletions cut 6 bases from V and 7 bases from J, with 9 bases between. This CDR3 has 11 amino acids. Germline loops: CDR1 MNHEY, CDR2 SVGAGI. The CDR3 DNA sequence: TGTGCCAGCAGCGAGGACAGTGAAGCTTTCTTT. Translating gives CASSEDSEAFF.

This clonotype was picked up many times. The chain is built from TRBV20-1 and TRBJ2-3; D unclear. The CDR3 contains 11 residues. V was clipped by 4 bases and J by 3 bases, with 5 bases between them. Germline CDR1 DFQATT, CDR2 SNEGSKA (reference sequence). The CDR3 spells CSATITDTQYF. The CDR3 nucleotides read TGCAGTGCTACTATAACAGATACGCAGTATTTT.

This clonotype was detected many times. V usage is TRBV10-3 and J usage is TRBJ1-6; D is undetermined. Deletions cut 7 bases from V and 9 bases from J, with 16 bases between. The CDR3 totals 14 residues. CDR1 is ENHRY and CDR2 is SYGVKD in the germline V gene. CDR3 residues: CAIKVNKSASPLHF. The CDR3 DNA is TGTGCCATCAAAGTCAACAAGTCTGCTTCACCCCTCCACTTT.

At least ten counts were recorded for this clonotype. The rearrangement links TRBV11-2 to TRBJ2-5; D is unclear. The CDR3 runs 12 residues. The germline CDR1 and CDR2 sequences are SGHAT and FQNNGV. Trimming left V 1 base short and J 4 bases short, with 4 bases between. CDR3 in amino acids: CASSLASETQYF. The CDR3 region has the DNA TGTGCCAGCAGCTTAGCATCAGAGACCCAGTACTTC.

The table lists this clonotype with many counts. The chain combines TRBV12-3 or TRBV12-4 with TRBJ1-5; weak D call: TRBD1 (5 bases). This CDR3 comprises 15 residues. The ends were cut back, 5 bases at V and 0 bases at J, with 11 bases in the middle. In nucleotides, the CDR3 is TGTGCCAGCAGTCCAGACAGTTATAGCAATCAGCCCCAGCATTTT. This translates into CASSPDSYSNQPQHF.

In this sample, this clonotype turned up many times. DNA for the CDR3: TGCAGTGCTAGTTCCCAGGGGAACTACGAGCAGTACTTC. This gives the protein CSASSQGNYEQYF. This chain uses TRBV20-1 with TRBJ2-7; a possible D gene is TRBD1 (6 bases). V lost 3 bases and J lost 3, with 12 bases in between. Germline CDR1 reads DFQATT; CDR2 reads SNEGSKA (reference sequence). This CDR3 contains 13 residues.

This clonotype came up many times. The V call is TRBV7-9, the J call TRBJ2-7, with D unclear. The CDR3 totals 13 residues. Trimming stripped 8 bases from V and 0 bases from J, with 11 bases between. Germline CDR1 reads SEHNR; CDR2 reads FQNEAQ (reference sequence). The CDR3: CASLDKGSYEQYF. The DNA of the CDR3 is TGTGCCAGCCTTGACAAGGGCTCCTACGAGCAGTACTTC.

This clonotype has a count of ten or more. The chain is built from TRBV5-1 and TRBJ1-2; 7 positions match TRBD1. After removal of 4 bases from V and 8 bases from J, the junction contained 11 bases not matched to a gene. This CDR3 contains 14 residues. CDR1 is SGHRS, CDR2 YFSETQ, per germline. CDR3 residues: CASSEAGGASGYTF. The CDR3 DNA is TGCGCCAGCAGCGAAGCAGGGGGAGCATCCGGCTACACCTTC.

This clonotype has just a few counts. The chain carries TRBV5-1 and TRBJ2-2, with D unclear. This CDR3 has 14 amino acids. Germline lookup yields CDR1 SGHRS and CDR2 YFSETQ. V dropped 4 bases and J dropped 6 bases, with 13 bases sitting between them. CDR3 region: CASSLRTFPGELFF. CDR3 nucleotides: TGCGCCAGCAGCCTAAGGACCTTTCCCGGGGAGCTGTTTTTT.

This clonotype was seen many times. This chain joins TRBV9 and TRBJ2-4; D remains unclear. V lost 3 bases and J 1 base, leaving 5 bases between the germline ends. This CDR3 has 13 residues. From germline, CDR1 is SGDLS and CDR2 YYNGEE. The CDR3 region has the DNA TGTGCCAGCAGCGGCAGGGCCAAAAACATTCAGTACTTC. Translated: CASSGRAKNIQYF.

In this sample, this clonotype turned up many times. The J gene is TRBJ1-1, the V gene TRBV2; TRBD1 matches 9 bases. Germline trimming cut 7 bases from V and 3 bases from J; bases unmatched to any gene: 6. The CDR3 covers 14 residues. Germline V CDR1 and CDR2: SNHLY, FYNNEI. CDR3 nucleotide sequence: TGTGCCAGCAATCAGGACAGGGGCTACACTGAAGCTTTCTTT. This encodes CASNQDRGYTEAFF.

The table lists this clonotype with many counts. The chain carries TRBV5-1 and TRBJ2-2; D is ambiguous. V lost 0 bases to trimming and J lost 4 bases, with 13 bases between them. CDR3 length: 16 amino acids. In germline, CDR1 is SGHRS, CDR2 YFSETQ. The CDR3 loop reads CASSLVPPPTTGELFF. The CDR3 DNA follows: TGCGCCAGCAGCTTGGTCCCACCTCCTACCACCGGGGAGCTGTTTTTT.

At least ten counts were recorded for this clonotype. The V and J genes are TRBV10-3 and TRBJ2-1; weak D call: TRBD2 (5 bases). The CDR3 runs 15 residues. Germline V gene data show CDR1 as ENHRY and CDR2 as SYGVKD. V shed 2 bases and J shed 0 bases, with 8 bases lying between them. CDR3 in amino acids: CAISEGLYSYNEQFF. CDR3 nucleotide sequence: TGTGCCATCAGTGAGGGACTTTACTCCTACAATGAGCAGTTCTTC.

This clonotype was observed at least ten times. Here the CDR3 reads CASRPTSGGSTDTQYF. As DNA, the CDR3 is TGCGCCAGCAGACCGACTAGCGGGGGGTCCACAGATACGCAGTATTTT. This rearrangement joins TRBV5-1 to TRBJ2-3, with 13 bases that match TRBD2. V gave up 5 bases and J gave up 2 bases; unmatched junction bases: 5. The length of the CDR3 is 16 residues. The V gene's germline CDR1 is SGHRS and CDR2 YFSETQ.

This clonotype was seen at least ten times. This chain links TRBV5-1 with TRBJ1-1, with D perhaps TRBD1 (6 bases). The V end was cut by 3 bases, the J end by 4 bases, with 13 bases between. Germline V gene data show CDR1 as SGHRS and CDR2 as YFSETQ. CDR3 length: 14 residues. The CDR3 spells CASSSQGGITEAFF. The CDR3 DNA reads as TGCGCCAGCAGCTCACAGGGAGGGATCACTGAAGCTTTCTTT.

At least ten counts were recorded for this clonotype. The chain's CDR3 is CASSQEGGLAPSYEQYF. The CDR3 DNA is TGCGCCAGCAGCCAAGAAGGGGGACTAGCCCCCTCTTACGAGCAGTACTTC. The chain combines TRBV4-1 with TRBJ2-7; TRBD2 aligns across 9 bases. The CDR3 runs 17 residues. After removal of 0 bases from V and 4 bases from J, the junction contained 10 bases not matched to a gene. The V gene's germline CDR1 is MGHRA and CDR2 YSYEKL.

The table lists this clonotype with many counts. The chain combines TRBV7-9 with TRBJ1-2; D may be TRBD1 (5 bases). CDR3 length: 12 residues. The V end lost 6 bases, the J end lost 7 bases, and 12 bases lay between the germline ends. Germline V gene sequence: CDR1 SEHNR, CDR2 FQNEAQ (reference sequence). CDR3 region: CASSRQGSGYTF. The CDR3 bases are TGTGCCAGCAGTCGCCAGGGCTCTGGCTACACCTTC. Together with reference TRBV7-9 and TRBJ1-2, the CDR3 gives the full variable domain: DTGVSQNPRHKITKRGQNVTFRCDPISEHNRLYWYRQTLGQGPEFLTYFQNEAQLEKSRLLSDRFSAERPKGSFSTLEIQRTEQGDSAMYLCASSRQGSGYTFGSGTRLTVV.

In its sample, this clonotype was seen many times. The CDR3 sequence: CASSSTSGTLGEKLFF. DNA for the CDR3: TGCGCCAGCAGCTCTACCTCCGGGACACTGGGGGAAAAACTGTTTTTT. This chain uses TRBV5-1 with TRBJ1-4; tentative D call: TRBD1 (6 bases). Between the trimmed V and J ends, which lost 3 bases and 8 bases, there was a span of 20 bases. The CDR3 spans 16 residues. Germline CDR1 SGHRS, CDR2 YFSETQ.